These T cell receptor beta chains were read from a single sample in a study of blood T cell repertoires in COVID-19. Profiling relied on immunoSEQ multiplex PCR, and the TCRdb table lists in-frame clones only, not all of them. Here the sample spans 200,000 or so clones, around 81% being singletons. The sequencing sample was made of peripheral blood. All receptors derive from a woman older than 75 with COVID-19, enrolled during active disease. Both conserved end residues are part of each CDR3. A D gene is named only where the DNA matches it firmly. Clone sizes are given selectively: once, few, many, or a class where the clone is expanded.

>-|TRBJ1-3|-|TRBV5-6
TGTGCCAGCAGCTTGTATCCGGGAGAGCCAGGAAACACCATATATTTT
CASSLYPGEPGNTIYF
>-|TRBJ2-2|TRBD1|TRBV9
TGTGCCAGCAGCGCCCCGATCGGACAGGGTCGCCGGGAGCTGTTTTTT
CASSAPIGQGRRELFF
>-|TRBJ1-2|-|TRBV6-2/TRBV6-3
TGTGCCAGCAGTGGGCACGTTTTGGACTATGGCTACACCTTC
CASSGHVLDYGYTF
>-|TRBJ1-4|-|TRBV10-2
TGCGCCAGCAGTGAGTCTAGACTCACAACTAATGAAAAACTGTTTTTT
CASSESRLTTNEKLFF
>-|TRBJ2-2|-|TRBV28
TGTGCCAGCCTTGACAGGAACACCGGGGAGCTGTTTTTT
CASLDRNTGELFF
>once|TRBJ2-5|-|TRBV6-5
TGTGCCAGCACGGGAGCGGGGACCCAGTACTTC
CASTGAGTQYF
>few|TRBJ2-7|TRBD2|TRBV14
TGTGCCAGCAGCCAAGATCTACTAGCGGGGGGGGAGCAGTACTTC
CASSQDLLAGGEQYF
>-|TRBJ1-2|TRBD1|TRBV6-2/TRBV6-3
TGTGCCAGCAGTTACGGGACAGGGAACTATGGCTACACCTTC
CASSYGTGNYGYTF
>-|TRBJ2-7|-|TRBV1
TGCACCAGCAGCCAAAGAGGGGGATCCTCCTACGAGCAGTACTTC
CTSSQRGGSSYEQYF
>-|TRBJ1-1|TRBD1|TRBV5-1
TGCGCCAGCAGCACCAGGGGGCGGGACACTGAAGCTTTCTTT
CASSTRGRDTEAFF
>-|TRBJ2-2|-|TRBV18
TGTGCCAGCTCACCACCGCTTGGGGGCGGCACCGGGGAGCTGTTTTTT
CASSPPLGGGTGELFF
>-|TRBJ2-3|-|TRBV5-1
TGCGCCAGCAGCCTGGAGCATAGCACAGATACGCAGTATTTT
CASSLEHSTDTQYF
>-|TRBJ1-4|TRBD1|TRBV5-1
TGCGCCAGCAGCATTGGACAGGGAGGCGAAAAACTGTTTTTT
CASSIGQGGEKLFF
>-|TRBJ2-7|TRBD2|TRBV9
TGTGCCAGCAGCCCCCGGACTAGCGGGGGAGTCTACGAGCAGTACTTC
CASSPRTSGGVYEQYF
>-|TRBJ1-1|-|TRBV7-9
TGTGCCAGCAGCTTATGGGGCAGGGTTGACACTGAAGCTTTCTTT
CASSLWGRVDTEAFF
>-|TRBJ2-5|-|TRBV28
TGTGCCAGCAGTTTAGGGGGCCGTAGTGAGACCCAGTACTTC
CASSLGGRSETQYF
>-|TRBJ2-7|-|TRBV20-1
TGCAGTGCTGGCCATTCCTACGAGCAGTACTTC
CSAGHSYEQYF
>-|TRBJ1-2|-|TRBV4-3
TGCGCCAGCAGCCAAGATTGGCAGGCGGGGGGCTACACCTTC
CASSQDWQAGGYTF
>-|TRBJ1-5|-|TRBV6-2/TRBV6-3
TGTGCCAGCAGCGACGGGGGTCGGCAGCCCCAGCATTTT
CASSDGGRQPQHF
>-|TRBJ1-3|TRBD1|TRBV6-6
TGTGCCAGCTTTTACCGGACAGGCCCCTCTGGAAACACCATATATTTT
CASFYRTGPSGNTIYF
>few|TRBJ2-5|-|TRBV7-9
TGTGCCAGCAGCCGCCCGCTCGGAGAGACCCAGTACTTC
CASSRPLGETQYF
>-|TRBJ2-5|-|TRBV2
TGTGCCAGCGGATCAGGAGGTCAAGAGACCCAGTACTTC
CASGSGGQETQYF
>-|TRBJ2-7|TRBD1|TRBV5-1
TGCGCCAGCAGCGTTGACAGGGGGGTGGGAGAGCAGTACTTC
CASSVDRGVGEQYF
>-|TRBJ1-1|TRBD1|TRBV2
TGTGCCAGCAGTTATCGGCAGGGGGAAGAAGCTTTCTTT
CASSYRQGEEAFF
>few|TRBJ2-4|-|TRBV4-3
TGCGCCAGCAGCCAAGTCGTAAGGGGTGTAGGGGCCAAAAACATTCAGTACTTC
CASSQVVRGVGAKNIQYF
>-|TRBJ1-2|-|TRBV6-2/TRBV6-3
TGTGCCAGCAGTTACAGGTCGGGAGGCTACACCTTC
CASSYRSGGYTF
>-|TRBJ1-3|TRBD1|TRBV6-5
TGTGCCAGCAGTTGGGGGACAGGGGCTGGAAACACCATATATTTT
CASSWGTGAGNTIYF
>-|TRBJ1-4|TRBD1|TRBV12-3/TRBV12-4
TGTGCCAGCAGGGACAGGGTAAATGAAAAACTGTTTTTT
CASRDRVNEKLFF
>few|TRBJ2-7|-|TRBV2
TGTGCCAGCAATGGTGGTACCGGACAGCGGGGTGAGCAGTACTTC
CASNGGTGQRGEQYF
>-|TRBJ2-7|TRBD1|TRBV27
TGTGCCAGCAGTTTGACAGGGGGGTCCTACGAGCAGTACTTC
CASSLTGGSYEQYF
>-|TRBJ1-2|-|TRBV11-2
TGTGCCAGCAGCGCCCGGGACATCCGGCCTAACTATGGCTACACCTTC
CASSARDIRPNYGYTF
>-|TRBJ2-7|TRBD1|TRBV4-1
TGCGCCAGCAGCGGACAGGGTATCCACGAGCAGTACTTC
CASSGQGIHEQYF
>-|TRBJ1-2|TRBD1|TRBV30
TGTGCCTGGAACAGGGGCGGAGGCTACACCTTC
CAWNRGGGYTF
>few|TRBJ1-1|-|TRBV19
TGTGCCAGTAGCACGGACATCGCTTGGAACACTGAAGCTTTCTTT
CASSTDIAWNTEAFF
>-|TRBJ2-5|-|TRBV5-1
TGCGCCAGCTCCGGGCAGGGAGGCGGGGAGACCCAGTACTTC
CASSGQGGGETQYF
>once|TRBJ2-5|-|TRBV2
TGTGCCACGACAGGTGGCCAAGAGACCCAGTACTTC
CATTGGQETQYF
>-|TRBJ2-2|-|TRBV28
TGTGCCAGCAGTGTTACAGGGTACACCGGGGAGCTGTTTTTT
CASSVTGYTGELFF
>-|TRBJ2-1|TRBD2|TRBV28
TGTGCCAGCAGTATACTAGCGGGAGCCTACAATGAGCAGTTCTTC
CASSILAGAYNEQFF